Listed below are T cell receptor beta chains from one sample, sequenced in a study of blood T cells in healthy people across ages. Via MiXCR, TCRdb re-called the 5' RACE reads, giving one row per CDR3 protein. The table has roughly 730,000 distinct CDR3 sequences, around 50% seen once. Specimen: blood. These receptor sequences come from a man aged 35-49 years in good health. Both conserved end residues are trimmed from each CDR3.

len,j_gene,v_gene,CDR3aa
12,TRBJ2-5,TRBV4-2,ASSQQGFLGEQY
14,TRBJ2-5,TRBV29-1,SVGLAVGGPQETQY
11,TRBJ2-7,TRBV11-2,ASSPVGSYEQY
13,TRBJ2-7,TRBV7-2,ASSLAGTGSYEQY
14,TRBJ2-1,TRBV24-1,ATSEGRLLSYNEQF
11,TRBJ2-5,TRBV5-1,ASSLMVGETQY
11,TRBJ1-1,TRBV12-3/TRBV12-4,ASSLGGRIEAF
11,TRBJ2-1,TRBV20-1,SARIAGYNEQF
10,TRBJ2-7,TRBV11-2,ASSYRSVDQY
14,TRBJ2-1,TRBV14,ASTPTSGGANNEQF
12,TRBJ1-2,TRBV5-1,ASSLGGTDYGYT
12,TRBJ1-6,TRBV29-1,SAAAEWPNSPLH
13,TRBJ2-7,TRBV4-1,ASSQGVTGAYEQY
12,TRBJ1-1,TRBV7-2,ASTLRGGDAEAF
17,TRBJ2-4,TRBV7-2,ASSFKGWRERGPKNIQY
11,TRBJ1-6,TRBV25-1,ASSDPGNSPLH
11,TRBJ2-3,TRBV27,ASSSAGWDTQY
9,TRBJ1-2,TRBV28,ASRMLYGYT
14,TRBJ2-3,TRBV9,ASSTSAGRGTDTQY
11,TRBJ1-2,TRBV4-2,ASRRQDNYGYT
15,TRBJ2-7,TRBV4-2,ASSQSGAGWSSYEQY
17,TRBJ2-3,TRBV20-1,SARDRAGTGRISTDTQY
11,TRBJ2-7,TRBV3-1,ASSRAQIHEQY
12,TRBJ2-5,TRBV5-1,ASSLGETWETQY
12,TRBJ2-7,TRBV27,ASSPRHLLYEQY
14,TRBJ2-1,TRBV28,ASSLPPGRGDNEQF
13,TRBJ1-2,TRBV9,ASSHAGAESYGYT
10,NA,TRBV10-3,AASLDDYEQY
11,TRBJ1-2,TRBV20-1,SAFPQGIYGYT
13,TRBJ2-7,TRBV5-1,ASRPGQVGNYEQY
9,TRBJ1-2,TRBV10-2,ASRQSDGYT